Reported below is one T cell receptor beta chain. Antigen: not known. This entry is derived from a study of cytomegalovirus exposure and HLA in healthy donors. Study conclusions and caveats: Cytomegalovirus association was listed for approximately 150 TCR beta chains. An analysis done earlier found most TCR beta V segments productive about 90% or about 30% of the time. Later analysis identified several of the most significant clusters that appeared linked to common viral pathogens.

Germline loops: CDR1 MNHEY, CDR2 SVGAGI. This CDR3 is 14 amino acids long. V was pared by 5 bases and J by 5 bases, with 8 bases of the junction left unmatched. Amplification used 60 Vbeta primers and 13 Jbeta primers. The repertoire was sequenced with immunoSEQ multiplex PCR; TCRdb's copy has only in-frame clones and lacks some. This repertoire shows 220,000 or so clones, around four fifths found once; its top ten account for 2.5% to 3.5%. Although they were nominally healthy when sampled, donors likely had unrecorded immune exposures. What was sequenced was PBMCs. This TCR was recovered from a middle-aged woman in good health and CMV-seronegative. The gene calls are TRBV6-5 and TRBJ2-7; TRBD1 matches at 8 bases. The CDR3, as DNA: TGTGCCAGCAGTAGGGGACAGGCGGTTCACGAGCAGTACTTC. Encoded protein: CASSRGQAVHEQYF.